This T cell receptor beta chain was profiled in a study of regulatory T cells in long-lasting Graves disease. Overall study: Antithyroid drug use was under 3 months in newly diagnosed Graves' patients.

Time point specified: newly diagnosed GD, antithyroid drugs for less than 3 months. Following extraction of RNA from PBMCs, that RNA was used to make the TCR library. Graves' disease diagnosis followed American Thyroid Association guidelines. EDTA tubes received about 9.3 milliliters of collected peripheral blood. The CDR3 is 16 amino acids. From germline, CDR1 is WNHNN and CDR2 SYGVQD (reference sequence). V trimming: 3 bases; J trimming: 6 bases; junction bases outside the gene matches: 14. The authors built TCR beta libraries using iRepertoire HTBI primers and Arm-PCR of CDR3 regions. TCRdb processed the multiplex PCR reads anew with MiXCR; each CDR3 protein has one entry. The table records 350,000 to 500,000 distinct CDR3 sequences, less than 15% of them present only once. Separately, the same data were catalogued under a study of T cells in Graves' hyperthyroidism and ophthalmopathy. That paper adds: Disease duration under 2 months; hyperthyroidism patients were aged 18 to 65.

The source is a woman in her 50s with Graves disease. The sequencing here drew on peripheral blood mononuclear cells (PBMCs), taken at new diagnosis, from a patient treated with antithyroid drugs. The chain uses TRBV10-1 and TRBJ2-7; 7 bases agree with TRBD2. CDR3 in DNA: TGCGCCAGCAGTGAATTTGGCCGGGAGGTCGCTGGCGAGCAGTACTTC. As protein: CASSEFGREVAGEQYF.